The 11 T cell receptor beta chains given below trace back to one sample, sequenced in a study of T cells in Graves' hyperthyroidism and ophthalmopathy. RNA transcripts were the template for amplifying TCR beta CDR3 regions. A first-round RT-PCR of the TCR CDR3 used the HTBI primer set. TCRdb fed the multiplex PCR reads into MiXCR, producing one record per CDR3 protein. The table has roughly 240,000 distinct CDR3 sequences, around 15% seen once. Sequencing was performed on blood. These receptors came from a young woman with Graves' ophthalmopathy.

Ten or more counts support this clonotype. J is TRBJ2-3 and V is TRBV24-1, with TRBD1 identical over 11 bases. The germline CDR1 and CDR2 sequences are KGHDR and SFDVKD. Trimming removed 6 bases from V and 6 bases from J; junction bases left unmatched: 10. The CDR3 spans 16 residues. The CDR3, as DNA: TGTGCCACCAGTCAAACCGGGACAGGGGGGCGGGATACGCAGTATTTT. Its translation: CATSQTGTGGRDTQYF.

This clonotype has a count of ten or more. The gene calls are TRBV6-2 or TRBV6-3 and TRBJ1-1; D call uncertain. CDR1 is MNHEY and CDR2 is SVGEGT in the germline V gene. Trimming stripped 2 bases from V and 0 bases from J, with 19 bases between. This CDR3 region has 18 residues. The CDR3 nucleotides are TGTGCCAGCAGTTACGCGGACTACAGAGGACCTATGAACACTGAAGCTTTCTTT. This sequence encodes CASSYADYRGPMNTEAFF.

The sample holds many counts of this clonotype. The chain couples TRBV4-3 to TRBJ1-2; 9 bases align to TRBD1. The CDR3 covers 15 residues. V was pared by 3 bases and J by 4 bases, with 6 bases of the junction left unmatched. CDR1 is LGHNA and CDR2 is YSLEER in the germline V gene. CDR3 sequence (DNA): TGCGCCAGCAGCCATGAGACAGGGGGGATCTATGGCTACACCTTC. Protein product: CASSHETGGIYGYTF.

Regarding this clonotype: A clone one base away is much larger, so this may be a read error. This chain joins TRBV4-1 and TRBJ2-1; TRBD2 matches at 8 bases. The CDR3 extends over 16 amino acids. CDR1 MGHRA and CDR2 YSYEKL come from the germline V gene. The CDR3 coding sequence is TGCGCCAGCAGCCAACTCTCGGTAGCGGGAATCAATGAGCAGCTCTTC. This sequence encodes CASSQLSVAGINEQLF.

This clonotype was found many times. The chain joins TRBV2 to TRBJ1-2; TRBD1 aligns across 7 bases. This CDR3 has 14 amino acids. Germline V gene lookup returns CDR1 SNHLY and CDR2 FYNNEI. Trimming took 4 bases from V and 8 from J; bases not matched to a gene: 10. For the CDR3, the DNA is TGTGCCAGCAGTGGGCAGGGGGAGTTTGGAGGCTACACCTTC. Its protein product is CASSGQGEFGGYTF.

This clonotype has a count of ten or more. The chain has TRBV4-1 and TRBJ2-7, with D perhaps TRBD1 (6 bases). The J call may be in error: the DNA end matches TRBJ2-1 better. The CDR3 runs 16 residues. CDR1 and CDR2 (germline): MGHRA, YSYEKL. This chain's CDR3 is CASSPSDRGSSYEQFF. For the CDR3, the DNA is TGCGCCAGCAGCCCCTCTGATAGGGGGAGCTCATACGAGCAGTTCTTC.

In its sample, this clonotype was seen many times. The CDR3 DNA reads TGTGCCAGCATCCCCCGAATTGGGCTAGCGGGAGCCTATGAGCAGTTCTTC. This encodes CASIPRIGLAGAYEQFF. J is TRBJ2-1 and V is TRBV6-2 or TRBV6-3; TRBD2 matches 10 bases. Looked up from germline, CDR1 is MNHEY and CDR2 is SVGEGT. V lost 7 bases and J lost 8; bases outside the gene matches: 17. This CDR3 is built from 17 residues.

This clonotype was counted at least ten times. The chain links TRBV20-1 to TRBJ2-3; 10 bases are a match to TRBD2. Trimming removed 2 bases from V and 9 bases from J; junction bases left unmatched: 8. The CDR3 spans 14 residues. Germline V lookup: CDR1 DFQATT, CDR2 SNEGSKA (reference sequence). The CDR3 sequence is CSARWLAGAITQYF. The CDR3 DNA is TGCAGTGCTAGATGGCTAGCGGGAGCAATAACGCAGTATTTT.

In this sample, this clonotype turned up many times. The CDR3 region has the DNA TGTGCCACCACTTACACTGAAGCTTTCTTT. Translating it yields CATTYTEAFF. The rearrangement uses TRBV6-1 and TRBJ1-1; D not certain. The V and J ends lost 10 bases and 3 bases respectively, with 6 bases between them. The CDR3 sequence is 10 residues long. The germline gives CDR1 MNHNS, CDR2 SASEGT.

Ten or more counts support this clonotype. The chain has TRBV7-9 and TRBJ2-5; TRBD2 agrees at 8 bases. The CDR3 spans 18 residues. CDR1 and CDR2 (germline): SEHNR, FQNEAQ (reference sequence). With V trimmed by 5 bases and J by 0 bases, 14 bases remained unmatched. The CDR3 DNA reads TGTGCCAGCAGCCCAAAGACGGGGGGGCTCGAAGACCAAGAGACCCAGTACTTC. As protein: CASSPKTGGLEDQETQYF.

This clonotype has a count of ten or more. This rearrangement joins TRBV11-2 to TRBJ2-1; TRBD2 agrees at 10 bases. Germline CDR1 is SGHAT and CDR2 is FQNNGV. V dropped 2 bases and J dropped 6; count of bases not matched to a gene: 7. The CDR3 totals 16 residues. The CDR3 coding sequence is TGTGCCAGCAGCTTATTAGCGGGAGGTATCATCAATGAGCAGTTCTTC. It specifies CASSLLAGGIINEQFF.